This TCR beta chain originates from a study of cytomegalovirus exposure and HLA in healthy donors. The PCR employed 60 Vbeta primers together with 13 Jbeta primers. In the authors' methods: Later reanalysis found around 84 million unique TCR beta chains, about 11 million of them shared. The data were produced by immunoSEQ multiplex PCR, yet TCRdb's version contains in-frame clones alone and is incomplete. V and J calls plus clone size are reproduced from that table; the DNA served to infer D and trimming. The sample carries about 160,000 clones, around 80% recorded once. Whole-study results and caveats: V- and J-gene trimming of TCR beta was linked (in a later analysis) to a missense DCLRE1C variant. By HLA locus, TCR association rates varied in a later analysis, with DRB1 showing the most and HLA-C the fewest.

This clone has only a few counts. The antigen is unknown. Though probably carrying unrecorded immune exposures, donors were nominally healthy at sampling. The CDR3 covers 16 residues. CDR1 is SGHRS and CDR2 is YFSETQ in the germline V gene. V was pared by 0 bases and J by 2 bases, with 6 bases of the junction left unmatched. The chain combines TRBV5-1 with TRBJ2-3; 7 bases map to TRBD2. Material: PBMCs. This TCR was recovered from a woman in her thirties or forties in good health and CMV-seronegative. The chain's CDR3 is CASSLALAETTDTQYF. Here the CDR3 DNA reads TGCGCCAGCAGCTTGGCGCTAGCGGAAACCACAGATACGCAGTATTTT.